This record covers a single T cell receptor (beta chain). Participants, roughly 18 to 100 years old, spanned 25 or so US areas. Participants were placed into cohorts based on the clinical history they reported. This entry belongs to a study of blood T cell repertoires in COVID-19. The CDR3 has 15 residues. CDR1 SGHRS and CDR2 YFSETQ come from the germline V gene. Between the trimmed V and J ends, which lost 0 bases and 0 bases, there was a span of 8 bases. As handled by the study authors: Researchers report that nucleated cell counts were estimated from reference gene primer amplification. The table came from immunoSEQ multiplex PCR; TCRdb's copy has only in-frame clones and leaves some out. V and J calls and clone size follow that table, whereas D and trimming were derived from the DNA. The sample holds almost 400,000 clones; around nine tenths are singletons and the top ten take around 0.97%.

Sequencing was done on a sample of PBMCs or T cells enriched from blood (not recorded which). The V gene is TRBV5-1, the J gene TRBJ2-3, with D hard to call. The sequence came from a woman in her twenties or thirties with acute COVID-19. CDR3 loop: CASSLGATSTDTQYF. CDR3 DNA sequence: TGCGCCAGCAGCTTGGGCGCGACTAGCACAGATACGCAGTATTTT.